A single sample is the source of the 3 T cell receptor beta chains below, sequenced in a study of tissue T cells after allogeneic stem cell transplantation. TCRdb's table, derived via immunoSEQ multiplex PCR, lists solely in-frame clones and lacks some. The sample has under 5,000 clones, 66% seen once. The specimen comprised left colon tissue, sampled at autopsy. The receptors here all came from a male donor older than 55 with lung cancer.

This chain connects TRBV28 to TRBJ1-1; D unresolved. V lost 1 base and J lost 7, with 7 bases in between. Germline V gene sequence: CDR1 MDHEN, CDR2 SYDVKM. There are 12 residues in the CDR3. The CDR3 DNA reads TGTGCCAGCAGTTTATTTCGGGGTGAAGCTTTCTTT. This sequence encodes CASSLFRGEAFF.

In DNA, the CDR3 is TGTGCCAGCAGTTACTCGTTAGGGGGCGAGCAGTACTTC. It specifies CASSYSLGGEQYF. The genes are TRBV6-5 and TRBJ2-7, with D perhaps matching TRBD1 (6 bases). Germline-derived CDR1 and CDR2 are MNHEY and SVGAGI. Trimming shortened V by 0 bases and J by 6 bases, and 9 bases separated the two germline ends. This CDR3 has 13 residues.

In nucleotides, the CDR3 is TGTGCCAGCACCACCAGTAGGGAATTCGAGCAGTACTTC. This encodes CASTTSREFEQYF. The genes are TRBV5-6 and TRBJ2-7; no clear D. This CDR3 is 13 amino acids long. Looked up from germline, CDR1 is SGHDT and CDR2 is YYEEEE. Between the trimmed V and J ends, which lost 6 bases and 6 bases, there was a span of 16 bases.